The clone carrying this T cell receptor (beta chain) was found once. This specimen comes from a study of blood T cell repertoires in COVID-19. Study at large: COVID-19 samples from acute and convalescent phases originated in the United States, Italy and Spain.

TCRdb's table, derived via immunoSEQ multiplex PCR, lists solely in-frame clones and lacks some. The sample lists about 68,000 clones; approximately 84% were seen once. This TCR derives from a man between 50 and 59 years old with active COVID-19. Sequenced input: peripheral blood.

CDR3 region: CASSQLKTGPGELFF. CDR3 DNA sequence: TGTGCCAGCAGCCAGCTCAAGACAGGGCCCGGGGAGCTGTTTTTT. The rearrangement links TRBV14 to TRBJ2-2; 7 positions match TRBD1. Germline lookup yields CDR1 SGHDN and CDR2 FVKESK. After removal of 3 bases from V and 6 bases from J, the junction contained 7 bases not matched to a gene. CDR3 size: 15 residues.